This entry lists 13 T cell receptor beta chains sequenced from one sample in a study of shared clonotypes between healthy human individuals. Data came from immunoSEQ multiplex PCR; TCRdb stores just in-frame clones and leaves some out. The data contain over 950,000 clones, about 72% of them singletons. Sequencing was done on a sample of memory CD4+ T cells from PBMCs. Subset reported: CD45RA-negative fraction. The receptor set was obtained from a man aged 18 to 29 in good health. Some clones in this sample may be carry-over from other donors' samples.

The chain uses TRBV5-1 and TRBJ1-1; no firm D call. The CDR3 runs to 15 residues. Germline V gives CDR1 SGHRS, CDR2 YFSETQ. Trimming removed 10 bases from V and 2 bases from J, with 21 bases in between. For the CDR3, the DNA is TGCGCCGGGTCCTCGGGTCCAGGAGGTAACACTGAAGCTTTCTTT. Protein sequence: CAGSSGPGGNTEAFF. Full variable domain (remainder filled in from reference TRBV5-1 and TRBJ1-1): KAGVTQTPRYLIKTRGQQVTLSCSPISGHRSVSWYQQTPGQGLQFLFEYFSETQRNKGNFPGRFSGRQFSNSRSEMNVSTLELGDSALYLCAGSSGPGGNTEAFFGQGTRLTVV.

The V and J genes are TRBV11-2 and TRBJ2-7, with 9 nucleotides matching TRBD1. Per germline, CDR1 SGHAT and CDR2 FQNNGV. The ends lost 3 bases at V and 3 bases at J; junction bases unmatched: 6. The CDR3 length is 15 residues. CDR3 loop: CASSFGGQGFYEQYF. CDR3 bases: TGTGCCAGCAGCTTCGGGGGACAGGGTTTCTACGAGCAGTACTTC.

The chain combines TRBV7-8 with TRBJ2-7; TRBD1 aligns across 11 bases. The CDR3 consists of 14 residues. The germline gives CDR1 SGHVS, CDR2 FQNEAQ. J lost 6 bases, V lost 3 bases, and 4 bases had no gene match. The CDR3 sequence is CASSLTGTGGEQYF. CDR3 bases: TGTGCCAGCAGCTTGACCGGGACAGGGGGCGAGCAGTACTTC.

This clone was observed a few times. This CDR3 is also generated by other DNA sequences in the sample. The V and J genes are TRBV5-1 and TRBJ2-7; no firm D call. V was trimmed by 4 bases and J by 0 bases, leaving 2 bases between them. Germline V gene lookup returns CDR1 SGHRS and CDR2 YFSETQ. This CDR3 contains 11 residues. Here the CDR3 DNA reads TGCGCCAGCAGCGACTCCTACGAGCAGTACTTC. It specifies CASSDSYEQYF. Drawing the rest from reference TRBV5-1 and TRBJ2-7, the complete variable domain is KAGVTQTPRYLIKTRGQQVTLSCSPISGHRSVSWYQQTPGQGLQFLFEYFSETQRNKGNFPGRFSGRQFSNSRSEMNVSTLELGDSALYLCASSDSYEQYFGPGTRLTVT.

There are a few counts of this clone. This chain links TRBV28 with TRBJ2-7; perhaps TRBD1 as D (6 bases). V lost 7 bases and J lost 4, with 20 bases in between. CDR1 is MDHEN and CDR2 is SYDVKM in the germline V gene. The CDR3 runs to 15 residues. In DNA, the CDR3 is TGTGCCAGCACCCCCCCCGCAATGACAGGATACGAGCAGTACTTC. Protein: CASTPPAMTGYEQYF.

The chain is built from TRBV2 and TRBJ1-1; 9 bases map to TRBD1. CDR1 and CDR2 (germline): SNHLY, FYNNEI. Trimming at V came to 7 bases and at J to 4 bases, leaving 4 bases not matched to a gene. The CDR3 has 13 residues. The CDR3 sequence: CASTKDRGTEAFF. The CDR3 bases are TGTGCCAGCACAAAGGACAGGGGCACTGAAGCTTTCTTT.

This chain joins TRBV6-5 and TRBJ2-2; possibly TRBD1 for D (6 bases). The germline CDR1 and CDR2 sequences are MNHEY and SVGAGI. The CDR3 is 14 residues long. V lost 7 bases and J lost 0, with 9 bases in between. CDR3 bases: TGTGCCAGCACCACAGGGACGAACACCGGGGAGCTGTTTTTT. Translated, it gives CASTTGTNTGELFF.

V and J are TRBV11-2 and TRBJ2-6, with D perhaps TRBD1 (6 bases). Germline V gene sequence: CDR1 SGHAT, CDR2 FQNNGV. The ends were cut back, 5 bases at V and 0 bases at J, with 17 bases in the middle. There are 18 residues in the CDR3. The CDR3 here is CASSQRGQGLSGANVLTF. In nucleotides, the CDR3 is TGTGCCAGCAGCCAACGGGGACAAGGACTCTCTGGGGCCAACGTCCTGACTTTC.

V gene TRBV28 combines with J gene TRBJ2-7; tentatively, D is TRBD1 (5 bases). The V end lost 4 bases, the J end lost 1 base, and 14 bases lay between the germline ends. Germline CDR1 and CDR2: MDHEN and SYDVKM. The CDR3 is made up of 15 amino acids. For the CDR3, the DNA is TGTGCCAGCAGTTCTTCTAACAGGTATTCCTACGAGCAGTACTTC. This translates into CASSSSNRYSYEQYF.

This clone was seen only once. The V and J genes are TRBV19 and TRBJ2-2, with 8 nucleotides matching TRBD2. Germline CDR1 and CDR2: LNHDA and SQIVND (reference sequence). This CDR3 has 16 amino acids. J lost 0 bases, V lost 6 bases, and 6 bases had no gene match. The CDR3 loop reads CASRVFSGANTGELFF. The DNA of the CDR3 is TGTGCCAGTAGAGTTTTTAGCGGGGCGAACACCGGGGAGCTGTTTTTT.

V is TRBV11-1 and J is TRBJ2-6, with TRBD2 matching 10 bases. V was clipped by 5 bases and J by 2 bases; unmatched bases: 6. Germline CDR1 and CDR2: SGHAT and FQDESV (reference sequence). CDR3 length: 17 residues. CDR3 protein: CASSKRTSGTGANVLTF. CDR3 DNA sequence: TGTGCCAGCAGCAAACGGACTAGCGGTACTGGGGCCAACGTCCTGACTTTC. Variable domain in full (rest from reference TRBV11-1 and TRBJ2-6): EAEVAQSPRYKITEKSQAVAFWCDPISGHATLYWYRQILGQGPELLVQFQDESVVDDSQLPKDRFSAERLKGVDSTLKIQPAELGDSAMYLCASSKRTSGTGANVLTFGAGSRLTVL.

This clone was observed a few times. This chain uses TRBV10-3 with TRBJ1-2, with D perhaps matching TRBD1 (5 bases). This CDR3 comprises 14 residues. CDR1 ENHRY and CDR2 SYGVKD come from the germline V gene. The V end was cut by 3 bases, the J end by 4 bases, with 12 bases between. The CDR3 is CAISDGGGFYGYTF. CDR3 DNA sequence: TGTGCCATCAGTGATGGCGGGGGGTTCTATGGCTACACCTTC.

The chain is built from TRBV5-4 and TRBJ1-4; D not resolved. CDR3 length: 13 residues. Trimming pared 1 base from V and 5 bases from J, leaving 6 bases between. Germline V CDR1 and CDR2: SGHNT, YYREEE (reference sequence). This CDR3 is CASSLHRNEKLFF. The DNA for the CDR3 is TGTGCCAGCAGCTTGCACAGAAATGAAAAACTGTTTTTT. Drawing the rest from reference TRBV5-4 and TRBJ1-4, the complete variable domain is ETGVTQSPTHLIKTRGQQVTLRCSSQSGHNTVSWYQQALGQGPQFIFQYYREEENGRGNFPPRFSGLQFPNYSSELNVNALELDDSALYLCASSLHRNEKLFFGSGTQLSVL.